These 30 T cell receptor beta chains came from one sample sequenced in a study of blood T cell repertoires in COVID-19. Measured with immunoSEQ multiplex PCR; TCRdb has only the in-frame clones, and not every one. Of about 97,000 clones listed, about 80% are singletons. The material sequenced was peripheral blood. These receptors came from a man between 70 and 80 years old with acute or convalescent COVID-19.

This chain uses TRBV6-5 with TRBJ1-2, with no clear D. Trimming took off 2 bases at V and 3 bases at J, with 13 bases between the two ends. Germline V gives CDR1 MNHEY, CDR2 SVGAGI. This CDR3 has 15 residues. In DNA form, the CDR3 reads TGTGCCAGCAGTTACCGACAAGAAGTCGACTATGGCTACACCTTC. Translated: CASSYRQEVDYGYTF.

The chain joins TRBV5-1 to TRBJ1-1, with D possibly TRBD1 on 5 matching bases. Germline assignment: CDR1 SGHRS and CDR2 YFSETQ. The CDR3 spans 16 residues. Between the trimmed V and J ends, which lost 6 bases and 2 bases, there was a span of 20 bases. The CDR3 DNA reads as TGCGCCAGCACCCTTATGGGGGGAGGGATAAACACTGAAGCTTTCTTT. This sequence encodes CASTLMGGGINTEAFF.

Only one count was recorded for this clone. The chain joins TRBV3-1 (or the pseudogene TRBV3-2) to TRBJ2-3; 12 bases agree with TRBD2. This CDR3 comprises 18 residues. Trimming removed 5 bases from V and 4 bases from J; junction bases left unmatched: 13. Germline V gene data show CDR1 as LGHDT and CDR2 as YNNKEL (reference sequence). CDR3 sequence reads: CASSSPGLAGVSPDTQYF. The DNA for the CDR3 is TGTGCCAGCAGCTCACCGGGACTAGCGGGCGTCAGCCCAGATACGCAGTATTTT.

The V call is TRBV21-1, the J call TRBJ2-3; the table's D call, TRBD2, was not checked against the DNA. TRBV21-1 is termed a pseudogene. The CDR3 extends over 20 amino acids. The CDR3 here is CASSKIVQNSGGCSTDTQYF. The DNA for the CDR3 is TGTGCCAGCAGCAAAATCGTCCAAAATAGCGGGGGATGCAGCACAGATACGCAGTATTTT.

The V and J genes are TRBV27 and TRBJ2-1, with 7 nucleotides matching TRBD1. J gave up 4 bases and V 2 bases, and 5 bases lay outside the gene matches. The CDR3 sequence is 15 residues long. Germline assignment: CDR1 MNHEY and CDR2 SMNVEV (reference sequence). CDR3 sequence (DNA): TGTGCCAGCAGTTTAGCGACAGGGCCATACAATGAGCAGTTCTTC. It yields the protein CASSLATGPYNEQFF.

J is TRBJ1-1 and V is TRBV19; D is possibly TRBD1 (6 bases). V lost 5 bases to trimming and J lost 0 bases, with 10 bases between them. Germline lookup yields CDR1 LNHDA and CDR2 SQIVND (reference sequence). The CDR3 is 14 amino acids. The CDR3 region is CASSETGMNTEAFF. CDR3 nucleotide sequence: TGTGCCAGTAGTGAGACAGGAATGAACACTGAAGCTTTCTTT.

This chain connects TRBV14 to TRBJ2-5; D is ambiguous. V was cut by 3 bases and J by 5 bases, with 13 bases left in between. The CDR3 contains 14 residues. The germline gives CDR1 SGHDN, CDR2 FVKESK. CDR3 DNA: TGTGCCAGCAGCCAGCAAAGGAGCTGGGAGACCCAGTACTTC. It translates to CASSQQRSWETQYF.

The chain recombines TRBV30 with TRBJ1-5; no clear D gene. With 1 base removed from V and 5 bases from J, the gap between germline ends came to 9 bases. The CDR3 has 13 amino acids. Germline V lookup: CDR1 GTSNPN, CDR2 SVGIG (reference sequence). Here the CDR3 DNA reads TGTGCCTGGAGTGATGGCCTGGATCAGCCCCAGCATTTT. Encoded protein: CAWSDGLDQPQHF.

This clone has just one count. The chain uses TRBV15 and TRBJ1-2, with D possibly TRBD1 on 6 matching bases. This CDR3 is 16 amino acids long. CDR1 is LNHNV and CDR2 is YYDKDF in the germline V gene (reference sequence). V was trimmed by 1 base and J by 8 bases, leaving 20 bases between them. CDR3 sequence (DNA): TGTGCCACCAGCAGAGGGGTATCGGTCAGGGGAGGGGGCTACACCTTC. This gives the protein CATSRGVSVRGGGYTF.

This clone was picked up one time. J is TRBJ1-4 and V is TRBV7-2, with 7 bases identical to TRBD1. This CDR3 region has 16 residues. The J segment lost 5 bases and the V segment lost 5 bases, leaving 11 bases of the junction unmatched. Germline V gives CDR1 SGHTA, CDR2 FQGNSA. The CDR3 nucleotides are TGTGCCAGCAGCAGACAGGGCGGCTATTCCAATGAAAAACTGTTTTTT. Its translation is CASSRQGGYSNEKLFF.

This chain connects TRBV28 to TRBJ2-7; 8 positions agree with TRBD1. The CDR3 length is 15 residues. Trimming cost V 5 bases and J 6 bases; bases outside gene matches: 12. CDR1 and CDR2 (germline): MDHEN, SYDVKM. The CDR3 DNA reads as TGTGCCAGCAGTCCGGGCGGGACAGGTGCACCCGAGCAGTACTTC. It encodes CASSPGGTGAPEQYF.

This clone has just a few counts. In DNA, the CDR3 is TGTGCCAGCAGCCTTTCCGGGACACCCAATCAGCCCCAGCATTTT. This sequence encodes CASSLSGTPNQPQHF. The chain uses TRBV28 and TRBJ1-5; a possible D gene is TRBD1 (6 bases). V gave up 6 bases and J gave up 3 bases, with 15 bases separating them. Germline lookup yields CDR1 MDHEN and CDR2 SYDVKM. The CDR3 consists of 15 residues.

This clone is termed medium-sized. V is TRBV6-5 and J is TRBJ1-2; 7 bases line up with TRBD1. V lost 8 bases and J lost 4; bases outside the gene matches: 10. Germline V gives CDR1 MNHEY, CDR2 SVGAGI. The CDR3 covers 14 residues. CDR3 DNA: TGTGCCAGCCGAGGGGGACAGAGTTTCTATGGCTACACCTTC. Translated: CASRGGQSFYGYTF.

The chain is built from TRBV5-4 and TRBJ2-7; D is uncertain. This CDR3 is built from 12 residues. With 3 bases removed from V and 6 bases from J, the gap between germline ends came to 10 bases. Germline V gene data show CDR1 as SGHNT and CDR2 as YYREEE (reference sequence). CDR3 sequence (DNA): TGTGCCAGCAGCTCGAGTTTCGCCGAGCAGTACTTC. It codes for CASSSSFAEQYF.

As for this clone: The same CDR3 also results from other DNA sequences found in this sample. The rearrangement links TRBV7-2 to TRBJ1-5, with a tentative D call TRBD1 (6 bases). The ends were cut back, 5 bases at V and 2 bases at J, with 10 bases in the middle. This CDR3 spans 14 amino acids. The germline V gene encodes CDR1 SGHTA and CDR2 FQGNSA. CDR3 protein: CASSTQGGNQPQHF. In DNA form, the CDR3 reads TGTGCCAGCAGCACACAGGGAGGCAATCAGCCCCAGCATTTT.

The rearrangement joins TRBV2 to TRBJ1-4; D is ambiguous. The CDR3 runs 13 residues. Trimming took off 5 bases at V and 1 base at J, with 5 bases between the two ends. Germline assignment: CDR1 SNHLY and CDR2 FYNNEI. CDR3 sequence reads: CASSSRTNEKLFF. The CDR3 DNA sequence: TGTGCCAGCAGTTCCAGAACTAATGAAAAACTGTTTTTT.

This clone was observed a handful of times. This chain links TRBV28 with TRBJ1-4; 8 bases agree with TRBD1. Germline loops: CDR1 MDHEN, CDR2 SYDVKM. The CDR3 is made up of 15 amino acids. The V and J ends lost 6 bases and 4 bases, in that order; junction bases with no gene match: 7. The CDR3, as DNA: TGTGCCAGCAGCTCAGGGGGCAGGGGTAATGAAAAACTGTTTTTT. This encodes CASSSGGRGNEKLFF.

The chain employs TRBV30 and TRBJ2-5; 13 bases map to TRBD2. This CDR3 has 16 residues. V trimming: 0 bases; J trimming: 5 bases; junction bases outside the gene matches: 6. In germline, CDR1 is GTSNPN, CDR2 SVGIG (reference sequence). The CDR3 region is CAWSVRRTSGGETQYF. Written as DNA, the CDR3 is TGTGCCTGGAGTGTACGGAGGACTAGCGGGGGTGAGACCCAGTACTTC.

This clone occurred once. V usage is TRBV5-5 and J usage is TRBJ2-1; a weak D match, TRBD2 (6 bases). CDR1 SGHKS and CDR2 YYEKEE come from the germline V gene (reference sequence). The CDR3 runs to 15 residues. The V end was cut by 3 bases, the J end by 4 bases, with 14 bases between. CDR3 loop: CASSSRERVYNEQFF. CDR3 sequence (DNA): TGTGCCAGCAGCTCCCGGGAGAGGGTATACAATGAGCAGTTCTTC.

This clone was detected only a few times. The gene calls are TRBV30 and TRBJ1-6, with D maybe TRBD1 (6 bases). The CDR3 sequence is 15 residues long. V gave up 4 bases and J gave up 5 bases, with 15 bases separating them. The germline CDR1 and CDR2 sequences are GTSNPN and SVGIG (reference sequence). The DNA of the CDR3 is TGTGCCTGGATAGGGGGAAACCTTAATAATTCACCCCTCCACTTT. Translated, it gives CAWIGGNLNNSPLHF.

This rearrangement joins TRBV3-1 (or the pseudogene TRBV3-2) to TRBJ1-3, with TRBD1 matching over 8 bases. V shed 4 bases, J shed 2 bases, and the junction held 4 bases outside the gene matches. Germline CDR1 LGHDT, CDR2 YNNKEL (reference sequence). CDR3 length: 15 residues. The CDR3 region is CASSRTGSAGNTIYF. The CDR3 DNA is TGTGCCAGCAGCCGGACAGGGTCAGCTGGAAACACCATATATTTT.

This rearrangement joins TRBV3-1 (or the pseudogene TRBV3-2) to TRBJ1-1, with TRBD1 matching over 7 bases. Germline CDR1 reads LGHDT; CDR2 reads YNNKEL (reference sequence). The V segment lost 2 bases and the J segment 6 bases; nucleotides outside the gene matches: 3. This CDR3 has 13 residues. The CDR3 reads CASSQRQGSEAFF. The CDR3 DNA follows: TGTGCCAGCAGCCAACGACAGGGTTCTGAAGCTTTCTTT.

The chain combines TRBV9 with TRBJ1-2; D remains ambiguous. The CDR3 has 14 amino acids. CDR1 is SGDLS and CDR2 is YYNGEE in the germline V gene. Trimming stripped 5 bases from V and 4 bases from J, with 15 bases between. The CDR3 DNA reads as TGTGCCAGCAGTGCCAGGTGGGCTGGCTATGGCTACACCTTC. Translated, it gives CASSARWAGYGYTF.

This clone was recorded only once. The chain joins TRBV18 to TRBJ1-6; 9 bases line up with TRBD1. Trimming cost V 4 bases and J 6 bases; bases outside gene matches: 4. Germline-derived CDR1 and CDR2 are KGHSH and LQKENI. There are 15 residues in the CDR3. The CDR3 coding sequence is TGTGCCAGCTCACGAGGACAGGGGTTTAATTCACCCCTCCACTTT. Its protein is CASSRGQGFNSPLHF. The whole variable domain, filled in from reference TRBV18 and TRBJ1-6, reads NAGVMQNPRHLVRRRGQEARLRCSPMKGHSHVYWYRQLPEEGLKFMVYLQKENIIDESGMPKERFSAEFPKEGPSILRIQQVVRGDSAAYFCASSRGQGFNSPLHFGNGTRLTVT.

The genes are TRBV27 and TRBJ2-5; TRBD2 aligns across 8 bases. The V gene end was trimmed by 6 bases and the J gene end by 1 base; junction bases not matched to a gene: 7. Germline V gene lookup returns CDR1 MNHEY and CDR2 SMNVEV (reference sequence). CDR3 length: 15 residues. CDR3 loop: CASRTSALLQETQYF. CDR3 nucleotide sequence: TGTGCCAGCAGGACTAGCGCGCTGCTCCAAGAGACCCAGTACTTC.

The chain uses TRBV29-1 and TRBJ2-7; D is perhaps TRBD1 (6 bases). Germline-derived CDR1 and CDR2 are SQVTM and ANQGSEA. This CDR3 spans 13 amino acids. V lost 4 bases, J lost 3 bases, and 13 bases lay in between. CDR3 sequence reads: CSVGQGNIYEQYF. DNA for the CDR3: TGCAGCGTTGGGCAGGGGAACATCTACGAGCAGTACTTC.

The chain uses TRBV4-1 and TRBJ2-2; D gene uncertain. The CDR3 contains 12 residues. The germline CDR1 and CDR2 sequences are MGHRA and YSYEKL. Trimming shortened V by 4 bases and J by 6 bases, and 6 bases separated the two germline ends. The CDR3 is CASSRTAGELFF. The CDR3, as DNA: TGCGCCAGCAGCCGAACAGCCGGGGAGCTGTTTTTT.

As DNA, the CDR3 is TGTGCCAGCAGTATAGGGGCTAATCAGCCCCAGCATTTT. Protein product: CASSIGANQPQHF. The chain uses TRBV6-5 and TRBJ1-5, with TRBD1 as a possible D gene (5 bases). Germline lookup yields CDR1 MNHEY and CDR2 SVGAGI. Trimming removed 5 bases from V and 4 bases from J, with 9 bases in between. The CDR3 extends over 13 amino acids.

The rearrangement joins TRBV2 to TRBJ2-7, with 7 bases that match TRBD2. Germline assignment: CDR1 SNHLY and CDR2 FYNNEI. The CDR3 sequence is 15 residues long. With 2 bases clipped from V and 3 bases from J, the junction kept 7 bases outside the gene matches. This CDR3 reads CASSEMGGDNYEQYF. The CDR3 nucleotides read TGTGCCAGCAGTGAAATGGGAGGGGATAACTACGAGCAGTACTTC. Full variable domain (rest looked up from reference TRBV2 and TRBJ2-7): EPEVTQTPSHQVTQMGQEVILRCVPISNHLYFYWYRQILGQKVEFLVSFYNNEISEKSEIFDDQFSVERPDGSNFTLKIRSTKLEDSAMYFCASSEMGGDNYEQYFGPGTRLTVT.

This clone was recorded at least ten times. The chain is built from TRBV19 and TRBJ1-5, with a possible D match to TRBD1 (5 bases). CDR3 size: 13 residues. Germline V CDR1 and CDR2: LNHDA, SQIVND (reference sequence). Trimming cost V 2 bases and J 8 bases, with 10 bases left between them. The CDR3 here is CASSINGGEPQHF. CDR3 bases: TGTGCCAGTAGTATAAACGGAGGGGAGCCCCAGCATTTT.